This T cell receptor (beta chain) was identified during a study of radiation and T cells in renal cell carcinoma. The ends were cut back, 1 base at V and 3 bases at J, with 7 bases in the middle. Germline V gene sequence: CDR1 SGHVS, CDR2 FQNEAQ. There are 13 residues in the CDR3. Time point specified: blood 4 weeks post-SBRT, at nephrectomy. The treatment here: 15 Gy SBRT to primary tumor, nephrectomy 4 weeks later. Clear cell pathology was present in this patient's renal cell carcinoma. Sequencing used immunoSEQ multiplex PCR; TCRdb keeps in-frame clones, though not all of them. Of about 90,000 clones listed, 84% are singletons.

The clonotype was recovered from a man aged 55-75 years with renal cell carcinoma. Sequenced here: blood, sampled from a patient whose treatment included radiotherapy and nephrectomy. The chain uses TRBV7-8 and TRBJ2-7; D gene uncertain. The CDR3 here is CASSLGQYYEQYF. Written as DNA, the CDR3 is TGTGCCAGCAGCTTAGGACAATACTACGAGCAGTACTTC.